The 16 T cell receptor beta chains presented below share a single source sample, sequenced in a study of control samples from healthy donors and cancer patients. Sequencing used immunoSEQ multiplex PCR; TCRdb keeps in-frame clones, though not all of them. This sample has about 94,000 clones, with roughly nine tenths found just once. Sample: blood. These TCRs come from a woman under 30 in good health.

This clone was recorded once. The gene calls are TRBV4-1 and TRBJ2-1; D could derive from TRBD1 or TRBD2 (5 bases each). Germline-derived CDR1 and CDR2 are MGHRA and YSYEKL. V was clipped by 0 bases and J by 8 bases, with 23 bases between them. The CDR3 consists of 18 residues. The CDR3 DNA reads TGCGCCAGCAGCCAAGATATTGGGGGACGACTCCCCGGGCATGAGCAGTTCTTC. It encodes CASSQDIGGRLPGHEQFF.

This chain uses TRBV5-1 with TRBJ2-7; possible D gene TRBD2, 5 bases. Germline CDR1 is SGHRS and CDR2 is YFSETQ. The CDR3 runs to 13 residues. The V end was cut by 0 bases, the J end by 11 bases, with 15 bases between. The chain's CDR3 is CASSLAEPDGEYF. CDR3 coding DNA: TGCGCCAGCAGCTTGGCCGAACCCGACGGGGAGTACTTC. The variable domain in full, with the rest retrieved from reference TRBV5-1 and TRBJ2-7, is KAGVTQTPRYLIKTRGQQVTLSCSPISGHRSVSWYQQTPGQGLQFLFEYFSETQRNKGNFPGRFSGRQFSNSRSEMNVSTLELGDSALYLCASSLAEPDGEYFGPGTRLTVT.

V gene TRBV25-1 combines with J gene TRBJ1-5; TRBD1 matches at 9 bases. The germline V gene encodes CDR1 MGHDK and CDR2 SYGVNS. Germline trimming cut 4 bases from V and 6 bases from J; bases unmatched to any gene: 4. This CDR3 region has 14 residues. This CDR3 is CASSGDREGQPQHF. DNA for the CDR3: TGTGCCAGCAGTGGGGACAGGGAGGGTCAGCCCCAGCATTTT.

The chain recombines TRBV2 with TRBJ1-1; the D is unclear. This CDR3 spans 13 amino acids. CDR1 is SNHLY, CDR2 FYNNEI, per germline. Trimming left V 9 bases short and J 2 bases short, with 13 bases between. The CDR3 DNA sequence: TGTGCCAGTACTAGGACGGCCAACACTGAAGCTTTCTTT. Protein: CASTRTANTEAFF.

The genes are TRBV12-3 or TRBV12-4 and TRBJ1-3; no reliable D call. CDR3 size: 12 residues. Trimming pared 3 bases from V and 0 bases from J, leaving 0 bases between. The CDR3 nucleotides are TGTGCCAGCAGTTTCTCTGGAAACACCATATATTTT. This codes for CASSFSGNTIYF.

The chain uses TRBV12-5 and TRBJ2-1; D not certain. This CDR3 region has 15 residues. In germline, CDR1 is LGHNT, CDR2 FRNRAP. V gave up 2 bases and J gave up 4 bases, with 12 bases separating them. This CDR3 is CASGLSSGKYNEQFF. The DNA of the CDR3 is TGTGCTAGTGGTTTGTCGTCAGGCAAGTACAATGAGCAGTTCTTC.

The rearrangement links TRBV6-6 to TRBJ1-6; tentative D call: TRBD1 (5 bases). This CDR3 has 14 residues. V gave up 6 bases and J gave up 10 bases, with 16 bases separating them. Germline V CDR1 and CDR2: MNHNY, SVGAGI (reference sequence). DNA for the CDR3: TGTGCCAGCAGCCAAGGGGTGAGGGTCTCACCCCTCCACTTT. Translation: CASSQGVRVSPLHF.

J is TRBJ2-7 and V is TRBV5-1; D might be TRBD2 (5 bases). Germline V gene data show CDR1 as SGHRS and CDR2 as YFSETQ. Trimming shortened V by 1 base and J by 5 bases, and 10 bases separated the two germline ends. The CDR3 has 13 residues. For the CDR3, the DNA is TGCGCCAGCAGCTTGTTCGGGGAGAACGAGCAGTACTTC. Its protein is CASSLFGENEQYF.

V gene TRBV28 combines with J gene TRBJ1-1; a possible D gene is TRBD1 (5 bases). This CDR3 has 13 residues. Germline V gene lookup returns CDR1 MDHEN and CDR2 SYDVKM. V lost 6 bases and J lost 4, with 12 bases in between. CDR3 protein: CASSSRETTEAFF. CDR3 in DNA: TGTGCCAGCAGCAGCAGGGAGACCACTGAAGCTTTCTTT.

The rearrangement links TRBV11-2 to TRBJ2-7; D remains ambiguous. The germline CDR1 and CDR2 sequences are SGHAT and FQNNGV. The CDR3 is made up of 15 amino acids. V lost 1 base, J lost 6 bases, and 16 bases lay in between. CDR3 in amino acids: CASSLGRRIYREQYF. As DNA, the CDR3 is TGTGCCAGCAGCTTAGGTCGCAGGATTTATCGCGAGCAGTACTTC.

The rearrangement uses TRBV6-1 and TRBJ1-2; D perhaps matches TRBD1 (5 bases). The germline CDR1 and CDR2 sequences are MNHNS and SASEGT. The V end was cut by 2 bases, the J end by 6 bases, with 16 bases between. CDR3 length equals 15 residues. The CDR3 reads CASSESTGGSHGYTF. In DNA, the CDR3 is TGTGCCAGCAGTGAATCAACAGGAGGGTCCCATGGCTACACCTTC.

This rearrangement joins TRBV12-3 or TRBV12-4 to TRBJ1-1, with TRBD1 matching 8 bases. CDR3 size: 13 residues. The junction had 4 bases not matched to a gene; V was cut back by 6 bases and J by 4 bases. In DNA form, the CDR3 reads TGTGCCAGCAGGCCCGACAGGGGCACTGAAGCTTTCTTT. It encodes CASRPDRGTEAFF.

This chain links TRBV3-1 (or the pseudogene TRBV3-2) with TRBJ1-2, with TRBD1 as a possible D gene (6 bases). The germline gives CDR1 LGHDT, CDR2 YNNKEL (reference sequence). Trimming stripped 3 bases from V and 4 bases from J, with 18 bases between. The CDR3 runs to 16 residues. CDR3 loop: CASSQKSGAGGYGYTF. The CDR3 DNA reads TGTGCCAGCAGCCAGAAATCAGGGGCCGGGGGCTATGGCTACACCTTC.

This clone was recorded once. The chain links TRBV7-9 to TRBJ2-1; 7 bases agree with TRBD2. The CDR3 loop spans 16 amino acids. Germline lookup yields CDR1 SEHNR and CDR2 FQNEAQ (reference sequence). V was pared by 4 bases and J by 1 base, with 7 bases of the junction left unmatched. CDR3 nucleotide sequence: TGTGCCAGCAGCTGGAGCGGGGAGGGGTCCTACAATGAGCAGTTCTTC. Amino acid sequence: CASSWSGEGSYNEQFF.

The chain recombines TRBV10-3 with TRBJ1-5; TRBD1 agrees at 10 bases. The CDR3 sequence is 16 residues long. V lost 2 bases to trimming and J lost 0 bases; unmatched junction nucleotides: 1. Germline CDR1 is ENHRY and CDR2 is SYGVKD. The CDR3 DNA is TGTGCCATCAGTGAGGGGACAGGGGATAGCAATCAGCCCCAGCATTTT. Translation gives CAISEGTGDSNQPQHF.

This clone was observed a few times. The rearrangement joins TRBV18 to TRBJ2-1; maybe TRBD1 (6 bases). CDR3 length equals 15 residues. Germline CDR1 and CDR2: KGHSH and LQKENI. Trimming shortened V by 6 bases and J by 6 bases, and 18 bases separated the two germline ends. For the CDR3, the DNA is TGTGCCAGCTCTCTTCAGATGGGGGCTGGCAATGAGCAGTTCTTC. Residues: CASSLQMGAGNEQFF.